The 9 T cell receptor beta chains presented below share a single source sample, sequenced in a study of T cells in Graves' hyperthyroidism and ophthalmopathy (dated by TCRdb to between 2018 and 2021). The library was prepared using multiplex PCR. The reads were generated on an Illumina HiSeq 2000. TCR beta CDR3 regions were amplified from RNA transcripts. For the first round of RT-PCR on the TCR CDR3, the HTBI primer set was used together with the Qiagen OneStep RT-PCR kit. The public reads were quality trimmed at Q25 with fastp and then assembled into clones with MiXCR by TCRdb, keeping productive beta chains. Under each unique CDR3 protein, matching rows form one entry showing the most common genes and DNA. Present in this sample are approximately 360,000 distinct CDR3 sequences, less than 20% of which were seen just once. Around 30% of the sample comes from the top ten. The specimen sequenced was blood. Receptor source: a woman aged 18-29 years with Graves' hyperthyroidism that later progressed to Graves' ophthalmopathy.

This clonotype was detected only a few times. The chain recombines TRBV30 with TRBJ2-2; 11 bases are a match to TRBD2. After removal of 4 bases from V and 0 bases from J, the junction contained 13 bases not matched to a gene. Germline CDR1 reads GTSNPN; CDR2 reads SVGIG (reference sequence). CDR3 length equals 19 residues. The CDR3 here is CAWIPRSGTSGPNTGELFF. DNA of the CDR3: TGTGCCTGGATCCCACGGTCAGGGACTAGCGGCCCGAACACCGGGGAGCTGTTTTTT.

V and J are TRBV4-1 and TRBJ1-6, with D possibly TRBD1 on 5 matching bases. The CDR3 is 18 residues long. In germline, CDR1 is MGHRA, CDR2 YSYEKL. V was cut by 0 bases and J by 0 bases, with 12 bases left in between. The CDR3 DNA reads TGCGCCAGCAGCCAAGAGTGGTCGCAGGGCTCCTATAATTCACCCCTCCACTTT. This gives the protein CASSQEWSQGSYNSPLHF.

In this sample, this clonotype turned up a few times. V and J are TRBV20-1 and TRBJ2-6; D ambiguous. Germline values: CDR1 DFQATT, CDR2 SNEGSKA (reference sequence). Trimming took 1 base from V and 4 from J, leaving 11 bases between them. The CDR3 length is 15 residues. CDR3 nucleotide sequence: TGCAGTGCTAGAGGGGATGCCTCGGGGGCCAACGTCCTGACTTTC. This sequence encodes CSARGDASGANVLTF.

There are many counts of this clonotype. The V and J genes are TRBV5-6 and TRBJ2-2; the match to TRBD1 covers 7 bases. The V segment lost 3 bases and the J segment 4 bases; nucleotides outside the gene matches: 12. The CDR3 contains 17 residues. CDR1 is SGHDT and CDR2 is YYEEEE in the germline V gene. This chain's CDR3 is CASSSWTLQGSTGELFF. CDR3 sequence (DNA): TGTGCCAGCAGCTCTTGGACCCTACAGGGGAGCACCGGGGAGCTGTTTTTT.

There are many counts of this clonotype. The chain recombines TRBV5-6 with TRBJ2-3; TRBD2 matches 11 bases. Germline V gives CDR1 SGHDT, CDR2 YYEEEE. Trimming took 2 bases from V and 6 from J; bases not matched to a gene: 11. The CDR3 covers 17 residues. The CDR3 reads CASSFMTSGNYADTQYF. In DNA, the CDR3 is TGTGCCAGCAGCTTCATGACTAGCGGGAACTATGCGGATACGCAGTATTTT.

To note about this clonotype: A much larger clone is a single base away; this may be a read error. The CDR3 DNA sequence: TGCAGTGCCCATAGCGGGACCTCCTACGAGCCGTACTTC. This codes for CSAHSGTSYEPYF. The V gene is TRBV20-1, the J gene TRBJ2-7, with 8 bases fitting TRBD2. CDR1 and CDR2 from the germline V gene are DFQATT and SNEGSKA (reference sequence). This CDR3 contains 13 residues.

The sample holds a few counts of this clonotype. V usage is TRBV4-3 and J usage is TRBJ2-2, with TRBD2 matching 12 bases. The CDR3 sequence is 17 residues long. Germline trimming cut 2 bases from V and 6 bases from J; bases unmatched to any gene: 7. CDR1 is LGHNA, CDR2 YSLEER, per germline. Here the CDR3 DNA reads TGCGCCAGCAGCCAAAGCACTAGCGGGAGGCGGTCCGGGGAGCTGTTTTTT. Protein product: CASSQSTSGRRSGELFF.

Comments on this clonotype: A much bigger clone sits one base away, suggesting this may be a read error. V and J are TRBV13 and TRBJ2-1; 11 bases line up with TRBD2. CDR1 is PRHDT, CDR2 FYEKMQ, per germline (reference sequence). The CDR3 is made up of 16 amino acids. In nucleotides, the CDR3 is TGTGCCAGCAGTCACCGGGTAGCGGGAGGGCCGGGGGAGCGGTTCTTC. Protein sequence: CASSHRVAGGPGERFF.

The chain couples TRBV19 to TRBJ1-1, with no clear D. CDR3 size: 13 residues. The ends were cut back, 4 bases at V and 6 bases at J, with 12 bases in the middle. CDR1 LNHDA and CDR2 SQIVND come from the germline V gene (reference sequence). In DNA, the CDR3 is TGTGCCAGTAGTACCTCTCCTGGGCCTGAAGCTTTCTTT. It is translated as CASSTSPGPEAFF.